A single T cell receptor (beta chain) is shown here with its context. These data are taken from a study of blood T cell repertoires in COVID-19. Study background: Acute and convalescent COVID-19 samples came from the United States, Italy and Spain. T cells, B-cell-depleted T cells, or PBMCs provided the cDNA or gDNA that served as material.

Per the authors' pipeline: Estimation of nucleated cell counts was performed using reference gene primer amplification. TCRdb's copy holds only in-frame clones and misses some; the assay was immunoSEQ multiplex PCR. The V and J calls and clone size were taken over from that table, and D and trimming were inferred from the DNA. The sample has about 50,000 clones; 90% are singletons. Sequences were obtained from peripheral blood. The source is a human donor in a cohort sampled during active COVID-19.

This CDR3 is CASFSWGGQETQYF. The CDR3 DNA is TGTGCCAGCTTCTCGTGGGGGGGTCAAGAGACCCAGTACTTC. J is TRBJ2-5 and V is TRBV7-8, with 7 positions matching TRBD2. Trimming removed 8 bases from V and 2 bases from J; junction bases left unmatched: 8. CDR1 is SGHVS and CDR2 is FQNEAQ in the germline V gene. The CDR3 sequence is 14 residues long.